This TCR beta chain was retrieved from a study of response to subunit inactivated influenza vaccine. About this clonotype: Its antigen remains unidentified.

Broader study findings: The authors proposed limited new T cell recruitment per seasonal influenza vaccination.

A single record per CDR3 protein comes from TCRdb applying MiXCR to the RT-PCR reads. The sample comprises 800,000 to 1,000,000 distinct CDR3 sequences, approximately 22% of which are singletons, and 9.5% to 13% rests with the top ten. CDR1 and CDR2 from the germline V gene are MNHEY and SVGEGT. The ends were cut back, 5 bases at V and 10 bases at J, with 12 bases in the middle. CDR3 size: 12 residues. The gene calls are TRBV6-2 or TRBV6-3 and TRBJ2-1; D is unresolved. This clonotype originated in a man in his forties or fifties who received an inactivated influenza vaccine. Sample: PBMCs from blood, taken 5 days after vaccination. The CDR3 here is CASSHTRAEQFF. Written as DNA, the CDR3 is TGTGCCAGCAGTCACACCCGGGCGGAGCAGTTCTTC.